The 26 T cell receptor beta chains below all came from one sample that was sequenced in a study of blood T cell repertoires in COVID-19. The data were produced by immunoSEQ multiplex PCR, yet TCRdb's version contains in-frame clones alone and is incomplete. The sample carries under 400,000 clones, approximately 88% recorded once. Specimen: peripheral blood. The receptors stem from a woman aged 25 to 39 with COVID-19, enrolled during active disease.

The chain has TRBV6-1 and TRBJ1-1, with a possible D match to TRBD1 (6 bases). The V gene lost 3 bases and the J gene lost 0 bases, with 11 bases spanning the gap. Germline CDR1 is MNHNS and CDR2 is SASEGT. The CDR3 extends over 15 amino acids. The CDR3 nucleotides read TGTGCCAGCAGTGATCTGGGACACCTGAACACTGAAGCTTTCTTT. This gives the protein CASSDLGHLNTEAFF.

The rearrangement uses TRBV9 and TRBJ2-2, with 13 nucleotides matching TRBD2. Germline trimming cut 4 bases from V and 7 bases from J; bases unmatched to any gene: 10. Germline CDR1 is SGDLS and CDR2 is YYNGEE. The CDR3 totals 17 residues. The CDR3 region has the DNA TGTGCCAGCAGCTATTCGACTAGCGGGGGGAATTTCGGGGAGCTGTTTTTT. Translating gives CASSYSTSGGNFGELFF.

This clone was seen a single time. V usage is TRBV4-1 and J usage is TRBJ1-2; no reliable D call. V was trimmed by 7 bases and J by 4 bases, leaving 28 bases between them. The germline CDR1 and CDR2 sequences are MGHRA and YSYEKL. The CDR3 sequence is 18 residues long. The CDR3 reads CASNSLPSAEPLPYGYTF. For the CDR3, the DNA is TGCGCCAGCAACTCCTTGCCTAGCGCCGAGCCTCTTCCCTATGGCTACACCTTC.

This rearrangement joins TRBV5-8 to TRBJ2-5; the D gene is possibly TRBD1 (6 bases). CDR3 length: 19 residues. The germline gives CDR1 SGHTS, CDR2 YDEGEE. Trimming pared 0 bases from V and 5 bases from J, leaving 26 bases between. The CDR3 protein is CASSLVLHLLRGLLETQYF. The CDR3 DNA is TGTGCCAGCAGCTTGGTACTTCACTTGCTCAGGGGCCTCTTGGAGACCCAGTACTTC.

The table lists this clone with a count of one. This chain connects TRBV28 to TRBJ2-3; 12 bases line up with TRBD2. V shed 3 bases and J 4 bases; nucleotides not matched to a gene: 5. Germline V gives CDR1 MDHEN, CDR2 SYDVKM. This CDR3 comprises 16 residues. CDR3 DNA: TGTGCCAGCAGTTTTCCGGCTAGCGGGGGGGCAGATACGCAGTATTTT. Amino acid sequence: CASSFPASGGADTQYF.

This clone occurred a few times. The chain recombines TRBV4-1 with TRBJ1-2; TRBD1 matches at 7 bases. The CDR3 loop spans 15 amino acids. CDR1 is MGHRA and CDR2 is YSYEKL in the germline V gene. Losses at the gene ends were 3 bases for V and 5 bases for J; bases not matched to a gene: 9. CDR3: CASSHPGQAVYGYTF. The CDR3 region has the DNA TGCGCCAGCAGCCATCCCGGACAGGCTGTATATGGCTACACCTTC.

CDR3 residues: CASSGQGADGNTIYF. In DNA, the CDR3 is TGTGCCAGCAGCGGACAGGGTGCTGATGGAAACACCATATATTTT. This chain links TRBV9 with TRBJ1-3, with 7 positions matching TRBD1. There are 15 residues in the CDR3. J was trimmed by 3 bases and V by 3 bases; bases with no gene match: 6. Germline values: CDR1 SGDLS, CDR2 YYNGEE.

This clone is a singleton in its sample. This sequence joins TRBV7-8 and TRBJ1-2, with D perhaps TRBD1 (6 bases). In germline, CDR1 is SGHVS, CDR2 FQNEAQ. V lost 3 bases, J lost 1 base, and 27 bases lay in between. The CDR3 has 20 amino acids. The CDR3 reads CASSLARMSGVSPDNYGYTF. The CDR3 DNA reads as TGTGCCAGCAGCTTGGCGCGAATGTCAGGGGTGAGCCCTGATAACTATGGCTACACCTTC.

The chain has TRBV3-1 (or the pseudogene TRBV3-2) and TRBJ2-7; no clear D gene. The CDR3 spans 13 residues. From germline, CDR1 is LGHDT and CDR2 YNNKEL (reference sequence). Trimming took off 1 base at V and 5 bases at J, with 9 bases between the two ends. The CDR3 coding sequence is TGTGCCAGCAGCCAAGGGCAGATTAACGAGCAGTACTTC. This sequence encodes CASSQGQINEQYF.

Here the CDR3 reads CATSSPLAGSYEQYF. In DNA form, the CDR3 reads TGTGCCACCAGCAGTCCCCTAGCGGGTTCCTACGAGCAGTACTTC. The V gene is TRBV15, the J gene TRBJ2-7; TRBD2 matches 8 bases. The trim removed 3 bases at V and 1 base at J, leaving 5 bases unmatched. The germline CDR1 and CDR2 sequences are LNHNV and YYDKDF (reference sequence). CDR3 length: 15 residues.

The V call is TRBV9, the J call TRBJ2-1; possibly TRBD2 for D (6 bases). Germline V gene data show CDR1 as SGDLS and CDR2 as YYNGEE. The CDR3 loop spans 14 amino acids. Trimming took 1 base from V and 10 from J, leaving 15 bases between them. CDR3 coding DNA: TGTGCCAGCAGCGTATTGTTGGGAGGTGGAGAGCAGTTCTTC. Encoded protein: CASSVLLGGGEQFF. The full variable domain, with the rest looked up from reference TRBV9 and TRBJ2-1, is DSGVTQTPKHLITATGQRVTLRCSPRSGDLSVYWYQQSLDQGLQFLIQYYNGEERAKGNILERFSAQQFPDLHSELNLSSLELGDSALYFCASSVLLGGGEQFFGPGTRLTVL.

This clone came up a few times. The V call is TRBV7-7, the J call TRBJ2-5; 10 nucleotides agree with TRBD1. Germline lookup yields CDR1 SSHAT and CDR2 FNYEAQ (reference sequence). This CDR3 is 15 amino acids long. V lost 3 bases to trimming and J lost 4 bases; unmatched junction nucleotides: 5. CDR3 amino acids: CASSFSGQGLETQYF. CDR3 sequence (DNA): TGTGCCAGCAGCTTCTCGGGACAGGGGTTAGAGACCCAGTACTTC.

To note about this clone: Distinct nucleotide sequences in the sample also encode this CDR3. CDR3 sequence: CASSDSAGGEQFF. CDR3 DNA sequence: TGTGCCAGCAGTGATTCAGCGGGGGGGGAGCAGTTCTTC. The genes are TRBV6-4 and TRBJ2-1, with 10 bases matching TRBD2. The length of the CDR3 is 13 residues. Trimming at V came to 3 bases and at J to 10 bases, leaving 3 bases not matched to a gene. The germline CDR1 and CDR2 sequences are MRHNA and SNTAGT.

In its sample, this clone was seen once. This chain links TRBV6-1 with TRBJ1-5, with no clear D. This CDR3 is built from 15 residues. The germline gives CDR1 MNHNS, CDR2 SASEGT. Trimming stripped 3 bases from V and 0 bases from J, with 9 bases between. The CDR3, as DNA: TGTGCCAGCAGTGACAGATACCTTAGCAATCAGCCCCAGCATTTT. It codes for CASSDRYLSNQPQHF.

The rearrangement uses TRBV27 and TRBJ1-6; D might be TRBD1 (5 bases). Per the germline V gene, CDR1 is MNHEY and CDR2 is SMNVEV (reference sequence). This CDR3 is built from 15 residues. V lost 6 bases, J lost 6 bases, and 15 bases lay in between. The CDR3 DNA reads TGTGCCAGCAGGATACGGGGGTCCCTTAATTCACCCCTCCACTTT. Its translation is CASRIRGSLNSPLHF.

The chain combines TRBV29-1 with TRBJ1-5; 7 positions match TRBD1. In germline, CDR1 is SQVTM, CDR2 ANQGSEA. The CDR3 extends over 13 amino acids. The V and J ends lost 6 bases and 3 bases, in that order; junction bases with no gene match: 5. DNA for the CDR3: TGCAGCGTAGGACAGGACCTCAATCAGCCCCAGCATTTT. Translated, it gives CSVGQDLNQPQHF.

The gene calls are TRBV5-1 and TRBJ1-2; 7 bases fit TRBD1. The CDR3 spans 14 residues. Germline CDR1 and CDR2: SGHRS and YFSETQ. Trimming at V came to 4 bases and at J to 2 bases, leaving 5 bases not matched to a gene. The CDR3 sequence: CASSGSQGNYGYTF. As DNA, the CDR3 is TGCGCCAGCAGCGGATCACAGGGGAACTATGGCTACACCTTC.

The chain employs TRBV6-5 and TRBJ2-3; 8 nucleotides align to TRBD1. CDR1 is MNHEY, CDR2 SVGAGI, per germline. There are 15 residues in the CDR3. V dropped 5 bases and J dropped 2; count of bases not matched to a gene: 6. CDR3 sequence (DNA): TGTGCCAGCAGTCTCAGGACAGGGACCACAGATACGCAGTATTTT. Residues: CASSLRTGTTDTQYF.

This chain connects TRBV7-9 to TRBJ1-2, with TRBD1 as a possible D gene (5 bases). Trimming removed 3 bases from V and 8 bases from J, with 19 bases in between. This CDR3 has 15 amino acids. Germline assignment: CDR1 SEHNR and CDR2 FQNEAQ (reference sequence). The CDR3 loop is CASSFAGWGSVGYTF. The CDR3 DNA sequence: TGTGCCAGCAGCTTCGCAGGTTGGGGCAGTGTGGGCTACACCTTC. Supplemented by reference TRBV7-9 and TRBJ1-2, the full variable domain reads DTGVSQNPRHKITKRGQNVTFRCDPISEHNRLYWYRQTLGQGPEFLTYFQNEAQLEKSRLLSDRFSAERPKGSFSTLEIQRTEQGDSAMYLCASSFAGWGSVGYTFGSGTRLTVV.

V gene TRBV18 combines with J gene TRBJ1-2; D uncertain. The germline gives CDR1 KGHSH, CDR2 LQKENI. CDR3 length equals 16 residues. Trimming cost V 2 bases and J 3 bases, with 16 bases left between them. In DNA form, the CDR3 reads TGTGCCAGCTCACCAAACTACTTGGGTGAGGACTATGGCTACACCTTC. Protein product: CASSPNYLGEDYGYTF.

This clone has more than one count but fewer than ten. The chain employs TRBV15 and TRBJ1-5, with D maybe TRBD1 (5 bases). There are 12 residues in the CDR3. Per the germline V gene, CDR1 is LNHNV and CDR2 is YYDKDF (reference sequence). With 9 bases removed from V and 4 bases from J, the gap between germline ends came to 10 bases. CDR3 nucleotides: TGTGCCACATCCAGGGATAATCAGCCCCAGCATTTT. Translating gives CATSRDNQPQHF.

The chain employs TRBV4-1 and TRBJ1-2; D remains unclear. Trimming took 0 bases from V and 2 from J, leaving 13 bases between them. Germline-derived CDR1 and CDR2 are MGHRA and YSYEKL. The CDR3 is 16 amino acids. The CDR3 sequence is CASSQERPRGNYGYTF. Here the CDR3 DNA reads TGCGCCAGCAGCCAAGAAAGGCCCAGAGGAAACTATGGCTACACCTTC.

The CDR3: CASKESSGNTIYF. The CDR3 bases are TGTGCCAGCAAAGAGAGCTCTGGAAACACCATATATTTT. The chain uses TRBV28 and TRBJ1-3, with D hard to call. Germline lookup yields CDR1 MDHEN and CDR2 SYDVKM. There are 13 residues in the CDR3. V gave up 7 bases and J gave up 0 bases, with 7 bases separating them.

J is TRBJ1-2 and V is TRBV18; no clear D. Between the trimmed V and J ends, which lost 3 bases and 8 bases, there was a span of 16 bases. The CDR3 is 14 amino acids. CDR1 and CDR2 from the germline V gene are KGHSH and LQKENI. CDR3 sequence: CASSPPTALGGYTF. The CDR3 coding sequence is TGTGCCAGCTCACCCCCGACGGCCCTCGGGGGCTACACCTTC.

The gene calls are TRBV11-2 and TRBJ1-1; no clear D gene. Between the trimmed V and J ends, which lost 3 bases and 6 bases, there was a span of 8 bases. The CDR3 covers 12 residues. Germline V CDR1 and CDR2: SGHAT, FQNNGV. The CDR3 spells CASSFSGPEAFF. CDR3 sequence (DNA): TGTGCCAGCAGCTTTTCGGGTCCTGAAGCTTTCTTT.

This clone is a singleton in its sample. The chain is built from TRBV18 and TRBJ1-4; 9 bases line up with TRBD1. In germline, CDR1 is KGHSH, CDR2 LQKENI. The CDR3 consists of 15 residues. V lost 5 bases to trimming and J lost 5 bases; unmatched junction nucleotides: 6. CDR3 in amino acids: CASSSGTGLNEKLFF. DNA of the CDR3: TGTGCCAGCTCATCCGGGACAGGGTTAAATGAAAAACTGTTTTTT.